This T cell receptor (beta chain) was observed in a study of cytomegalovirus exposure and HLA in healthy donors. Study-wide points: The number of N-insertions in an Asian-associated ancestry cluster was reportedly below the approximately 700-donor mean in a later analysis.

This CDR3 has 16 amino acids. The germline V gene encodes CDR1 LGHNA and CDR2 YSLEER. The V end was cut by 0 bases, the J end by 1 base, with 13 bases between. In regard to this clone: What it binds is not known.

The PCR ran on 60 Vbeta and 13 Jbeta primers. Authors' methods: There were 70 million to 95 million unique TCR beta chains by a later count, and approximately 12 million of them were shared. Profiled with immunoSEQ multiplex PCR; TCRdb holds only in-frame clones, not every one. V and J calls and clone size come straight from that table; D and trimming were deduced from the DNA. This table holds some 140,000 clones, roughly 80% found once. The sample taken for sequencing was PBMCs. The chain employs TRBV4-3 and TRBJ2-7; D is perhaps TRBD2 (5 bases). The TCR originated in a woman in her forties or fifties in good health and CMV-seropositive. CDR3 nucleotide sequence: TGCGCCAGCAGCCAAGATACGGCGGGTCTGTCCTACGAGCAGTACTTC. Protein: CASSQDTAGLSYEQYF.